The clone carrying this T cell receptor beta chain has more than one count but fewer than ten. CDR3 length: 13 amino acids. V lost 5 bases, J lost 7 bases, and 12 bases lay in between. The germline CDR1 and CDR2 sequences are SGHTA and FQGNSA. The source of the sample is a study of T cell responses to AZD1222 COVID-19 vaccine. Method: immunoSEQ multiplex PCR; TCRdb's copy keeps in-frame clones and lacks some. The table shows approximately 120,000 clones, with more than 80% occurring only once. The source material was peripheral blood, sampled 28 days after the second AZD1222 dose. The TCR comes from an adult who received the AZD1222 COVID-19 vaccine. The chain recombines TRBV7-2 with TRBJ1-5; possible D gene TRBD1, 5 bases. The CDR3 loop reads CASSPRANQPQHF. The CDR3 region has the DNA TGTGCCAGCAGCCCCAGGGCTAACCAGCCCCAGCATTTT.